These T cell receptor beta chains were read from a single sample in a study of blood T cell repertoires in COVID-19. Profiled with immunoSEQ multiplex PCR; TCRdb holds only in-frame clones, not every one. The sample shows tens of thousands of clones, over 60% of them seen only once. Sample: peripheral blood. The receptors were sampled from a woman over 75 with active or convalescent COVID-19. Both conserved end residues are trimmed from each CDR3.

CDR3 protein | CDR3 length | V gene
ATSSLADTQY | 10 | TRBV19
ASSFVNTGELF | 11 | TRBV7-3
ASSPQGAVTEAF | 12 | TRBV7-2
ASSPAGRDGNTIY | 13 | TRBV18
ASSSTFSGELF | 11 | TRBV6-5
ASSLVVDSYNEQF | 13 | TRBV5-1
AWSRTEYSRSYGYT | 14 | TRBV30
ASSWGGENTGELF | 13 | TRBV5-1
ASSLRGGTLH | 10 | TRBV6-5
ASSAQVAGNTIY | 12 | TRBV7-9
ASSETGVSQH | 10 | TRBV2
ASSESDTGGYT | 11 | TRBV10-2
ASSRDREPGELF | 12 | TRBV6-4
ASSSGTYKVNTEAF | 14 | TRBV6-2/TRBV6-3
ASSPGQGIRYGYT | 13 | TRBV7-2
SARTDREAF | 9 | TRBV20-1
ASSPDANYGHT | 11 | TRBV12-3/TRBV12-4
ASSLLGASVTEAF | 13 | TRBV7-3
ASSQDMNTEAF | 11 | TRBV4-3
ASNHPGNSGNTIY | 13 | TRBV6-5
ASSLRTGLSEAF | 12 | TRBV5-5
ASSLAALAGTTGELF | 15 | TRBV5-1
ASSLQGGRNTEAF | 13 | TRBV5-1
ASSLDRFDEQY | 11 | TRBV7-7
ASSIQGRANYGYT | 13 | TRBV6-6
ASSPQTGVNEKLF | 13 | TRBV18
ASSEALGENTEAF | 13 | TRBV2
ASGTGGVKPQH | 11 | TRBV19
ASSQDLDPGTENYGYT | 16 | TRBV14
AWSTGYGYT | 9 | TRBV30
AWRLPNQPQH | 10 | TRBV30
ASSRTQNTEAF | 11 | TRBV6-5
AWSGSDTIY | 9 | TRBV30
ASSPEWDRGRNEQF | 14 | TRBV10-1
ASSQGGRPPTEQY | 13 | TRBV4-3
ASSFRGDQPQH | 11 | TRBV7-6
ASSREGLENIQY | 12 | TRBV18
ASSEEKGHDTDTQY | 14 | TRBV25-1
ASRSLGVYGYT | 11 | TRBV6-5
ASSASGQGEGDTQY | 14 | TRBV7-9
AWSVGLAGVDTQY | 13 | TRBV30
ASSTGQGEETQY | 12 | TRBV21-1
ASSLLTGWTSGRAYEQY | 17 | TRBV5-1
ASSRSEATGGLNTDTQY | 17 | TRBV4-2
ASSLEGQLSQPQH | 13 | TRBV5-1
ASRTGEEPQH | 10 | TRBV6-5
ASSPSSRDSEAF | 12 | TRBV18
ASSVLSGIYEQY | 12 | TRBV2
ASSSDRQETQY | 11 | TRBV7-9
ASSEREVWAGTSYEQY | 16 | TRBV6-1